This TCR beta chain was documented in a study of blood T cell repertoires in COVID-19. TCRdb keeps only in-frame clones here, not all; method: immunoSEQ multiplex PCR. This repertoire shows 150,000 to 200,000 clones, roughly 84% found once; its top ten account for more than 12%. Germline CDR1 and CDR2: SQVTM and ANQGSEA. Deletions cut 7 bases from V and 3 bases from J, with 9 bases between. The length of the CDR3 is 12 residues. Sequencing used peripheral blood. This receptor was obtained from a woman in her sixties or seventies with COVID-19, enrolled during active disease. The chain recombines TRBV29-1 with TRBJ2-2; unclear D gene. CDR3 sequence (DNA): TGCAGCGCCCAACTCGACACCGGGGAGCTGTTTTTT. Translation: CSAQLDTGELFF.